This is a list of T cell receptor beta chains from one sample in a study of identical twins' blood T cells. TCRdb reanalysed the 5' RACE reads using MiXCR and keeps one entry per CDR3 protein. The data contain fewer than 450,000 distinct CDR3 sequences, approximately 30% of them singletons. Material for sequencing was PBMCs. These receptors were collected from a woman aged 18-49 years in good health. CDR3s include the opening cysteine and the closing phenylalanine or tryptophan. Fields, in order: V gene, D gene, J gene, clone size, CDR3 DNA, CDR3 protein. D genes are given only for firm matches. Clone size is stated in some rows and not others, as once, few, many or a class when expanded.

V gene: TRBV2
D gene: -
J gene: TRBJ1-1
clone size: many
CDR3 DNA: TGTGCCAGCAATTTCAGGGGAATTAACACTGAAGCTTTCTTT
CDR3 protein: CASNFRGINTEAFF

V gene: TRBV29-1
D gene: TRBD1
J gene: TRBJ1-2
clone size: few
CDR3 DNA: TGCAGCGCCAACAGACAGGGCTTAGGCTACACCTTC
CDR3 protein: CSANRQGLGYTF

V gene: TRBV13
D gene: -
J gene: TRBJ1-1
clone size: many
CDR3 DNA: TGTGCCAGCAGCCTCGTGAGAGGGTACACTGAAGCTTTCTTT
CDR3 protein: CASSLVRGYTEAFF

V gene: TRBV20-1
D gene: -
J gene: TRBJ1-2
clone size: -
CDR3 DNA: TGCAGTGCTTGGGACTCCCTAGGATATGGCTACACCTTC
CDR3 protein: CSAWDSLGYGYTF

V gene: TRBV27
D gene: -
J gene: TRBJ1-2
clone size: -
CDR3 DNA: TGTGCCAGCAGTTTTCGGCCGCGCGATAACTATGGCTACACCTTC
CDR3 protein: CASSFRPRDNYGYTF

V gene: TRBV10-3
D gene: -
J gene: TRBJ2-6
clone size: -
CDR3 DNA: TGTGCCATCAGTGTCACCAGCTCTGGGGCCAACGTCCTGACTTTC
CDR3 protein: CAISVTSSGANVLTF

V gene: TRBV7-9
D gene: TRBD1
J gene: TRBJ1-5
clone size: few
CDR3 DNA: TGTGCCAGCAGTTCTACAGGGGGGGATAGCAATCAGCCCCAGCATTTT
CDR3 protein: CASSSTGGDSNQPQHF

V gene: TRBV29-1
D gene: -
J gene: TRBJ1-5
clone size: few
CDR3 DNA: TGCAGCGGAGGGGAGCTGAATCAGCCCCAGCATTTT
CDR3 protein: CSGGELNQPQHF

V gene: TRBV11-2
D gene: -
J gene: TRBJ2-2
clone size: -
CDR3 DNA: TGTGCCAGCAGCTTCCAACACCTCCCGACCGGGGAGCTGTTTTTT
CDR3 protein: CASSFQHLPTGELFF

V gene: TRBV5-1
D gene: TRBD1
J gene: TRBJ1-1
clone size: -
CDR3 DNA: TGCGCCAGCATCCTCGGCCCGCAGGGGGGTAACACTGAAGCTTTCTTT
CDR3 protein: CASILGPQGGNTEAFF

V gene: TRBV5-1
D gene: -
J gene: TRBJ2-3
clone size: -
CDR3 DNA: TGCGCCAGCAGCCAATTACGGTCGGATACGCAGTATTTT
CDR3 protein: CASSQLRSDTQYF

V gene: TRBV9
D gene: -
J gene: TRBJ1-2
clone size: once
CDR3 DNA: TGTGCCGGACCAAGGTCGGGGGTCTATGGCTACACCTTC
CDR3 protein: CAGPRSGVYGYTF

V gene: TRBV13
D gene: -
J gene: TRBJ1-2
clone size: -
CDR3 DNA: TGTGCCAGCAGCTTAGATTTCGGCGGAATATATGGCTACACCTTC
CDR3 protein: CASSLDFGGIYGYTF

V gene: TRBV20-1
D gene: TRBD2
J gene: TRBJ2-3
clone size: -
CDR3 DNA: TGCAGTGCCTTAACTAGCGGGGGCATAGATACGCAGTATTTT
CDR3 protein: CSALTSGGIDTQYF

V gene: TRBV2
D gene: -
J gene: TRBJ2-2
clone size: -
CDR3 DNA: TGTGCCAGCAGTGGCCGCTCGGGATCGGGGGAGCTGTTTTTT
CDR3 protein: CASSGRSGSGELFF

V gene: TRBV6-4
D gene: -
J gene: TRBJ1-5
clone size: few
CDR3 DNA: TGTGCCAGCAGTTCGGGCGCAAATCAGCCCCAGCATTTT
CDR3 protein: CASSSGANQPQHF

V gene: TRBV2
D gene: -
J gene: TRBJ1-2
clone size: -
CDR3 DNA: TGTGCCCGCAGTGAAAAAGGGCGGGGCCATGGCTACACCTTC
CDR3 protein: CARSEKGRGHGYTF

V gene: TRBV14
D gene: -
J gene: TRBJ2-1
clone size: -
CDR3 DNA: TGTGCCAGCAGCCAAGATAGACGACAGCCGGAGTTCTTC
CDR3 protein: CASSQDRRQPEFF

V gene: TRBV3-1
D gene: TRBD2
J gene: TRBJ2-1
clone size: -
CDR3 DNA: TGTGCCCGCCAACTAGCGGGAGAAAGCAATGAGCAGTTCTTC
CDR3 protein: CARQLAGESNEQFF

V gene: TRBV7-9
D gene: -
J gene: TRBJ2-1
clone size: few
CDR3 DNA: TGTGCCAGTGGGATGGGGTTTCGGACCTACAATGAGCAGTTCTTC
CDR3 protein: CASGMGFRTYNEQFF

V gene: TRBV20-1
D gene: TRBD1
J gene: TRBJ1-1
clone size: few
CDR3 DNA: TGCAGTGCTTCGACGACAGGGGAGAACACTGAAGCTTTCTTT
CDR3 protein: CSASTTGENTEAFF

V gene: TRBV19
D gene: TRBD1
J gene: TRBJ2-7
clone size: -
CDR3 DNA: TGTGCCAGTAGTGACAGGGGGTGGGAGCAGTACTTC
CDR3 protein: CASSDRGWEQYF

V gene: TRBV2
D gene: -
J gene: TRBJ1-1
clone size: many
CDR3 DNA: TGTGCCAGCAGGATGGGACGGAACACTGAAGCTTTCTTT
CDR3 protein: CASRMGRNTEAFF

V gene: TRBV29-1
D gene: -
J gene: TRBJ2-7
clone size: many
CDR3 DNA: TGCAGCGTTGAAGATCAGGCCACCTACGAGCAGTACTTC
CDR3 protein: CSVEDQATYEQYF

V gene: TRBV28
D gene: -
J gene: TRBJ2-3
clone size: once
CDR3 DNA: TGTGCCAGCAGTGGATCTAGCACAGATACGCAGTATTTT
CDR3 protein: CASSGSSTDTQYF

V gene: TRBV29-1
D gene: -
J gene: TRBJ1-1
clone size: few
CDR3 DNA: TGCAGCGTAGGGGGGGGTACGAACACTGAAGCTTTCTTT
CDR3 protein: CSVGGGTNTEAFF

V gene: TRBV11-2
D gene: -
J gene: TRBJ1-1
clone size: -
CDR3 DNA: TGTGCCAGCAGCTTAGAACCTTCCGTGAACACTGAAGCTTTCTTT
CDR3 protein: CASSLEPSVNTEAFF

V gene: TRBV29-1
D gene: -
J gene: TRBJ2-5
clone size: few
CDR3 DNA: TGCAGCGTTGGGGGCAGGGTTGCAGAGACCCAGTACTTC
CDR3 protein: CSVGGRVAETQYF

V gene: TRBV20-1
D gene: -
J gene: TRBJ1-3
clone size: -
CDR3 DNA: TGCAGTGCTAGACTCGAAGGAAACACCATATATTTT
CDR3 protein: CSARLEGNTIYF

V gene: TRBV6-6
D gene: -
J gene: TRBJ2-7
clone size: many
CDR3 DNA: TGTGCCAGCAGTCGCGCGGGGGCTGTCAACTACGAGCAGTACTTC
CDR3 protein: CASSRAGAVNYEQYF

V gene: TRBV20-1
D gene: TRBD1
J gene: TRBJ2-7
clone size: -
CDR3 DNA: TGCAGTGCTAGAAGAGGGACAGCCTCCTACGAGCAGTACTTC
CDR3 protein: CSARRGTASYEQYF

V gene: TRBV20-1
D gene: -
J gene: TRBJ2-3
clone size: few
CDR3 DNA: TGCAGTGCACCACCAGCAATTAGCACAGATACGCAGTATTTT
CDR3 protein: CSAPPAISTDTQYF

V gene: TRBV7-9
D gene: TRBD1
J gene: TRBJ1-5
clone size: -
CDR3 DNA: TGTGCCAGCAGCCACGGACAGGGAAATCTGCCCCAGCATTTT
CDR3 protein: CASSHGQGNLPQHF

V gene: TRBV7-9
D gene: -
J gene: TRBJ2-1
clone size: once
CDR3 DNA: TGTGCCAGCAGCTTACAGCTGAATGAGCAGTTCTTC
CDR3 protein: CASSLQLNEQFF

V gene: TRBV6-5
D gene: -
J gene: TRBJ1-3
clone size: -
CDR3 DNA: TGTGCCGGCAGTAGACAGGTCGCCGGAAACACCATATATTTT
CDR3 protein: CAGSRQVAGNTIYF

V gene: TRBV11-2
D gene: -
J gene: TRBJ2-1
clone size: few
CDR3 DNA: TGTGCCAGCAGCTTAGGGCGACAGGGAGCGGGTGAGCAGTTCTTC
CDR3 protein: CASSLGRQGAGEQFF

V gene: TRBV20-1
D gene: TRBD2
J gene: TRBJ2-3
clone size: few
CDR3 DNA: TGCAGTGCTAGGAGGTCGGGAGGGCCCCCAGATACGCAGTATTTT
CDR3 protein: CSARRSGGPPDTQYF

V gene: TRBV10-3
D gene: -
J gene: TRBJ2-1
clone size: -
CDR3 DNA: TGTGCCATCAGGACGGAGGGGGGCTCCTACAATGAGCAGTTCTTC
CDR3 protein: CAIRTEGGSYNEQFF

V gene: TRBV4-1
D gene: -
J gene: TRBJ2-1
clone size: few
CDR3 DNA: TGCGCCAGCAGCCAGACGATGACCCCGAGCTCCTACAATGAGCAGTTCTTC
CDR3 protein: CASSQTMTPSSYNEQFF

V gene: TRBV2
D gene: TRBD1
J gene: TRBJ1-2
clone size: -
CDR3 DNA: TGTGCCAGCAGACGAGGGACAGGGAACTATGGCTACACCTTC
CDR3 protein: CASRRGTGNYGYTF

V gene: TRBV3-1
D gene: -
J gene: TRBJ1-6
clone size: -
CDR3 DNA: TGTGCCAGCAGCCAAGACAGGGATAATTCACCCCTCCACTTT
CDR3 protein: CASSQDRDNSPLHF

V gene: TRBV2
D gene: -
J gene: TRBJ2-5
clone size: few
CDR3 DNA: TGTGCCAGCAGTCCGACGGGTCCCAAGGAGACCCAGTACTTC
CDR3 protein: CASSPTGPKETQYF

V gene: TRBV25-1
D gene: -
J gene: TRBJ1-1
clone size: many
CDR3 DNA: TGTGCCAGCAGTGCCCATGGACGGTCTGAAGCTTTCTTT
CDR3 protein: CASSAHGRSEAFF

V gene: TRBV20-1
D gene: -
J gene: TRBJ2-7
clone size: -
CDR3 DNA: TGCAGTGCCCCGGGGGACAGTCCCTACGAGCAGTACTTC
CDR3 protein: CSAPGDSPYEQYF

V gene: TRBV6-2/TRBV6-3
D gene: -
J gene: TRBJ2-7
clone size: few
CDR3 DNA: TGTGCCAGCAGACAGGGACTACACGAGCAGTACTTC
CDR3 protein: CASRQGLHEQYF